These 18 T cell receptor beta chains were sequenced from one sample in a study of CD8+ T cells in alopecia areata. RNA, once extracted, was reverse transcribed into cDNA for use as the sequencing template. The method was immunoSEQ multiplex PCR; TCRdb's version includes in-frame clones alone and lacks a portion of them. Altogether roughly 100,000 clones are present, roughly three fifths being singletons, with the ten largest covering around 15%. Treatment in this sample: oral pan-JAK inhibitor, 5-10 mg twice daily. The sample consisted of CD8+ T cells sorted from blood, taken at approximately week 61, from a patient treated with tofacitinib. All receptors come from a human donor with alopecia areata.

The CDR3 region has the DNA TGTGCCAGCAGCCAACAGGTTGCAGGAGAGACCCAGTACTTC. Encoded protein: CASSQQVAGETQYF. The J gene is TRBJ2-5, the V gene TRBV27; D might be TRBD1 (5 bases). V was clipped by 6 bases and J by 4 bases, with 15 bases between them. The germline gives CDR1 MNHEY, CDR2 SMNVEV (reference sequence). The CDR3 totals 14 residues.

This clone was seen a single time. This chain joins TRBV7-3 and TRBJ2-3; D may correspond to TRBD1 or TRBD2 (5 bases each). Germline values: CDR1 SGHTA, CDR2 FQGTGA. The CDR3 runs 15 residues. V was clipped by 0 bases and J by 2 bases, with 9 bases between them. This chain's CDR3 is CASSLTPGTTDTQYF. CDR3 nucleotide sequence: TGTGCCAGCAGCTTAACCCCGGGGACCACAGATACGCAGTATTTT. The variable domain in full, with the rest retrieved from reference TRBV7-3 and TRBJ2-3, is GAGVSQTPSNKVTEKGKYVELRCDPISGHTALYWYRQSLGQGPEFLIYFQGTGAADDSGLPNDRFFAVRPEGSVSTLKIQRTERGDSAVYLCASSLTPGTTDTQYFGPGTRLTVL.

A note on this clone: An end of the junction does not agree with germline; a read error may underlie this. The CDR3 reads CLLDSNFGELFF. CDR3 coding DNA: TGTCTCTTGGACAGTAACTTCGGGGAGCTGTTTTTT. The V call is TRBV23-1, the J call TRBJ2-2, with D possibly being TRBD1 (6 bases). TRBV23-1 is known as an ORF, though its function is uncertain. This CDR3 is 12 amino acids long.

This clone came up once. This chain uses TRBV7-9 with TRBJ1-1, with D maybe TRBD1 (6 bases). The CDR3 has 13 amino acids. Germline V lookup: CDR1 SEHNR, CDR2 FQNEAQ (reference sequence). Trimming shortened V by 5 bases and J by 8 bases, and 15 bases separated the two germline ends. CDR3 protein: CASSPRDTLEAFF. The CDR3 region has the DNA TGTGCCAGCAGCCCCCGGGACACCCTGGAAGCTTTCTTT. Together with reference TRBV7-9 and TRBJ1-1, the CDR3 gives the full variable domain: DTGVSQNPRHKITKRGQNVTFRCDPISEHNRLYWYRQTLGQGPEFLTYFQNEAQLEKSRLLSDRFSAERPKGSFSTLEIQRTEQGDSAMYLCASSPRDTLEAFFGQGTRLTVV.

The chain couples TRBV9 to TRBJ2-2; D gene unclear. The germline V gene encodes CDR1 SGDLS and CDR2 YYNGEE. V was clipped by 5 bases and J by 3 bases, with 5 bases between them. There are 12 residues in the CDR3. The CDR3 region is CASRGDTGELFF. CDR3 DNA sequence: TGTGCCAGCAGGGGTGACACCGGGGAGCTGTTTTTT.

The J gene is TRBJ2-1, the V gene TRBV30, with 7 nucleotides matching TRBD2. Germline V gives CDR1 GTSNPN, CDR2 SVGIG (reference sequence). The CDR3 runs to 13 residues. V lost 2 bases to trimming and J lost 3 bases; unmatched junction nucleotides: 1. In nucleotides, the CDR3 is TGTGCCTGGAGTTCGGGGGGCTACAATGAGCAGTTCTTC. It encodes CAWSSGGYNEQFF.

In its sample, this clone was seen a few times. The chain carries TRBV2 and TRBJ2-2; 8 bases are shared with TRBD2. Per the germline V gene, CDR1 is SNHLY and CDR2 is FYNNEI. After removal of 0 bases from V and 5 bases from J, the junction contained 2 bases not matched to a gene. The CDR3 loop spans 15 amino acids. CDR3: CASSEALAGTGELFF. CDR3 sequence (DNA): TGTGCCAGCAGTGAAGCATTAGCGGGGACCGGGGAGCTGTTTTTT.

This clone was seen more than once but under ten times. The genes are TRBV7-3 and TRBJ2-1; 9 nucleotides align to TRBD2. CDR1 and CDR2 (germline): SGHTA, FQGTGA. V trimming: 5 bases; J trimming: 10 bases; junction bases outside the gene matches: 6. The CDR3 is made up of 13 amino acids. CDR3 DNA sequence: TGTGCCAGCAGCGGAAGCGGGGGGACCGAGCAGTTCTTC. Translating it yields CASSGSGGTEQFF. Using reference TRBV7-3 and TRBJ2-1 for the parts outside the CDR3, the full variable domain is GAGVSQTPSNKVTEKGKYVELRCDPISGHTALYWYRQSLGQGPEFLIYFQGTGAADDSGLPNDRFFAVRPEGSVSTLKIQRTERGDSAVYLCASSGSGGTEQFFGPGTRLTVL.

This clone was detected only a few times. This chain joins TRBV5-4 and TRBJ1-6; the D is unclear. CDR1 and CDR2 (germline): SGHNT, YYREEE (reference sequence). Trimming took off 10 bases at V and 3 bases at J, with 17 bases between the two ends. This CDR3 has 15 amino acids. The CDR3 nucleotides are TGTGCCTACCAGGAGGGAAGGGTCTATAATTCACCCCTCCACTTT. It codes for CAYQEGRVYNSPLHF.

The chain links TRBV15 to TRBJ1-2; 8 bases line up with TRBD1. This CDR3 has 13 residues. Unmatched junction bases numbered 6, after V lost 6 bases and J lost 6 bases. Germline CDR1 reads LNHNV; CDR2 reads YYDKDF (reference sequence). CDR3 nucleotides: TGTGCCACCAGAGTGGCCAGGGGGCATGGCTACACCTTC. Its translation is CATRVARGHGYTF. Combining the CDR3 with reference TRBV15 and TRBJ1-2 gives the whole variable domain DAMVIQNPRYQVTQFGKPVTLSCSQTLNHNVMYWYQQKSSQAPKLLFHYYDKDFNNEADTPDNFQSRRPNTSFCFLDIRSPGLGDTAMYLCATRVARGHGYTFGSGTRLTVV.

With respect to this clone: Other DNA sequences from this sample encode an identical CDR3 as well. V and J are TRBV13 and TRBJ2-7, with D perhaps assigned TRBD1 or TRBD2 (5 bases each). Trimming left V 0 bases short and J 2 bases short, with 8 bases between. This CDR3 has 14 residues. Germline assignment: CDR1 PRHDT and CDR2 FYEKMQ (reference sequence). The CDR3 nucleotides read TGTGCCAGCAGCTTAGGGCAGGGAGCCTACGAGCAGTACTTC. As protein: CASSLGQGAYEQYF.

Only a few counts were recorded for this clone. The J gene is TRBJ1-2, the V gene TRBV4-1; perhaps TRBD1 as D (6 bases). This CDR3 spans 16 amino acids. The ends were cut back, 2 bases at V and 8 bases at J, with 21 bases in the middle. Per the germline V gene, CDR1 is MGHRA and CDR2 is YSYEKL. CDR3 protein: CASSQNPHRQDPGYTF. Written as DNA, the CDR3 is TGCGCCAGCAGCCAAAACCCGCATAGACAGGACCCAGGCTACACCTTC.

The chain carries TRBV2 and TRBJ2-3, with 11 bases that match TRBD1. CDR1 SNHLY and CDR2 FYNNEI come from the germline V gene. The CDR3 loop spans 16 amino acids. Trimming cost V 6 bases and J 4 bases; bases outside gene matches: 9. In DNA form, the CDR3 reads TGTGCCAGCAGGAACCCCAGGGGACAGGGGGCAGATACGCAGTATTTT. The encoded protein is CASRNPRGQGADTQYF. Using reference TRBV2 and TRBJ2-3 for the parts outside the CDR3, the full variable domain is EPEVTQTPSHQVTQMGQEVILRCVPISNHLYFYWYRQILGQKVEFLVSFYNNEISEKSEIFDDQFSVERPDGSNFTLKIRSTKLEDSAMYFCASRNPRGQGADTQYFGPGTRLTVL.

The genes are TRBV6-5 and TRBJ1-5; D might be TRBD1 (5 bases). CDR1 is MNHEY and CDR2 is SVGAGI in the germline V gene. This CDR3 region has 13 residues. The germline V and J ends were trimmed by 8 bases and 1 base, with 9 bases remaining between them. CDR3 DNA: TGTGCCAGCGGCAGGGCGAGCAATCAGCCCCAGCATTTT. Translating gives CASGRASNQPQHF.

The chain uses TRBV9 and TRBJ1-2, with 7 nucleotides matching TRBD1. The V segment lost 3 bases and the J segment 8 bases; nucleotides outside the gene matches: 7. Germline V gives CDR1 SGDLS, CDR2 YYNGEE. CDR3 length: 13 residues. The CDR3 nucleotides read TGTGCCAGCAGCGCCAGACAGGGTTGGGGCTACACCTTC. It encodes CASSARQGWGYTF.

J is TRBJ2-7 and V is TRBV19, with D perhaps matching TRBD2 (7 bases). Germline CDR1 LNHDA, CDR2 SQIVND (reference sequence). CDR3 length: 14 amino acids. The V gene lost 7 bases and the J gene lost 4 bases, with 17 bases spanning the gap. The CDR3: CASNPGRGSYEQYF. The CDR3, as DNA: TGTGCCAGTAATCCTGGGAGGGGGAGTTACGAGCAGTACTTC.

V gene TRBV25-1 combines with J gene TRBJ1-1, with unresolved D. Deletions cut 7 bases from V and 5 bases from J, with 17 bases between. The CDR3 totals 14 residues. Germline-derived CDR1 and CDR2 are MGHDK and SYGVNS. In DNA form, the CDR3 reads TGTGCCAGCACCCCCCGGGAAGGGAGGACTGAAGCTTTCTTT. Translated: CASTPREGRTEAFF.

There are a few counts of this clone. The V gene is TRBV7-8, the J gene TRBJ1-5; 8 bases match TRBD1. V trimming: 2 bases; J trimming: 1 base; junction bases outside the gene matches: 7. This CDR3 region has 17 residues. The germline V gene encodes CDR1 SGHVS and CDR2 FQNEAQ. The CDR3 DNA is TGTGCCAGCAGCTTAATTCCCAGGGGGCGAAGCAATCAGCCCCAGCATTTT. As protein: CASSLIPRGRSNQPQHF.